Following are 12 T cell receptor beta chains from one sample sequenced in a study of response to subunit inactivated influenza vaccine. MiXCR was run by TCRdb on the RT-PCR reads, yielding one entry per CDR3 protein. The data hold about 180,000 distinct CDR3 sequences, with about 9% observed a single time. The sequenced sample was non-naive T cells sorted from PBMCs, obtained on the day of vaccination. Receptor source: a man over 45 who received an inactivated influenza vaccine.

This clonotype came up many times. This chain connects TRBV4-2 to TRBJ2-1; D remains unclear. Germline CDR1 is LGHNA and CDR2 is YNFKEQ. Between the trimmed V and J ends, which lost 3 bases and 0 bases, there was a span of 9 bases. The CDR3 is 15 amino acids. DNA for the CDR3: TGTGCCAGCAGCCATACGACAAGCTCCTACAATGAGCAGTTCTTC. Translation: CASSHTTSSYNEQFF.

In this sample, this clonotype turned up a few times. The V call is TRBV20-1, the J call TRBJ1-2, with TRBD1 matching over 9 bases. The germline V gene has CDR1 DFQATT and CDR2 SNEGSKA (reference sequence). The J segment lost 6 bases and the V segment lost 5 bases, leaving 13 bases of the junction unmatched. The CDR3 totals 15 residues. For the CDR3, the DNA is TGCAGTGCTGAAGCATGGACAGGGGATCATGATGGCTACACCTTC. Encoded protein: CSAEAWTGDHDGYTF.

This clonotype was seen a handful of times. The rearrangement links TRBV7-2 to TRBJ2-1; D is possibly TRBD2 (6 bases). V was cut by 2 bases and J by 6 bases, with 17 bases left in between. Germline CDR1 SGHTA, CDR2 FQGNSA. The CDR3 runs to 16 residues. As DNA, the CDR3 is TGTGCCAGCAGCTTAATGTCGGGAAGTAGCGGCAATGAGCAGTTCTTC. Translation: CASSLMSGSSGNEQFF. Together with reference TRBV7-2 and TRBJ2-1, the CDR3 gives the full variable domain: GAGVSQSPSNKVTEKGKDVELRCDPISGHTALYWYRQSLGQGLEFLIYFQGNSAPDKSGLPSDRFSAERTGGSVSTLTIQRTQQEDSAVYLCASSLMSGSSGNEQFFGPGTRLTVL.

The CDR3 nucleotides read TGCGCCAGCAGCTTGGCCACTATCCCCTTCCCCAGCACAGATACGCAGTATTTT. Its protein product is CASSLATIPFPSTDTQYF. This sequence joins TRBV5-1 and TRBJ2-3; no clear D. The V gene lost 0 bases and the J gene lost 0 bases, with 17 bases spanning the gap. Germline assignment: CDR1 SGHRS and CDR2 YFSETQ. The CDR3 length is 18 residues.

This clonotype was observed a few times. This sequence joins TRBV3-1 and TRBJ1-1; D remains ambiguous. CDR1 is LGHDT, CDR2 YNNKEL, per germline (reference sequence). The CDR3 spans 15 residues. Trimming stripped 6 bases from V and 4 bases from J, with 18 bases between. The CDR3 spells CASRAQARMGTEAFF. CDR3 sequence (DNA): TGTGCCAGCAGGGCTCAAGCGCGGATGGGCACTGAAGCTTTCTTT.

The rearrangement uses TRBV20-1 and TRBJ2-7, with TRBD1 matching over 7 bases. Trimming took 1 base from V and 2 from J; bases not matched to a gene: 5. The germline V gene encodes CDR1 DFQATT and CDR2 SNEGSKA (reference sequence). This CDR3 has 14 amino acids. The CDR3 DNA is TGCAGTGCTAGAGGGGCCGGGACAGCCTACGAGCAGTACTTC. It yields the protein CSARGAGTAYEQYF.

This chain joins TRBV7-2 and TRBJ2-5; D is uncertain. V was pared by 1 base and J by 5 bases, with 8 bases between. Germline V gene lookup returns CDR1 SGHTA and CDR2 FQGNSA. The CDR3 runs to 13 residues. The CDR3 reads CASSLGEAETQYF. The CDR3 DNA reads TGTGCCAGCAGCTTAGGCGAGGCCGAGACCCAGTACTTC.

This clonotype was found a few times. The J gene is TRBJ2-7, the V gene TRBV6-1, with TRBD1 identical over 10 bases. Trimming removed 6 bases from V and 2 bases from J; junction bases left unmatched: 7. Germline CDR1 reads MNHNS; CDR2 reads SASEGT. This CDR3 is built from 15 residues. CDR3 DNA: TGTGCCAGCAGAGAGGGACAGGGGATAGCCTACGAGCAGTACTTC. Translated, it gives CASREGQGIAYEQYF.

In regard to this clonotype: This sequence may be a read error, since a much larger clone differs from it by one base. This chain joins TRBV29-1 and TRBJ2-3; unclear D gene. The CDR3 is 15 amino acids. Trimming removed 7 bases at V and 0 bases at J, with 17 bases between. Germline-derived CDR1 and CDR2 are SQVTM and ANQGSEA. In DNA, the CDR3 is TGCAGCGCTGGGCAGTCCCAGACTAGCACAGATACGCAGTATTTT. It yields the protein CSAGQSQTSTDTQYF.

The chain combines TRBV20-1 with TRBJ2-7; the D gene is possibly TRBD1 (5 bases). The CDR3 consists of 15 residues. Germline loops: CDR1 DFQATT, CDR2 SNEGSKA (reference sequence). V lost 1 base, J lost 2 bases, and 15 bases lay in between. CDR3 sequence (DNA): TGCAGTGCTAGAGCCATGGCAGGGAATACCTACGAGCAGTACTTC. It yields the protein CSARAMAGNTYEQYF.

This clonotype was seen a handful of times. The rearrangement joins TRBV18 to TRBJ2-5, with TRBD1 matching 9 bases. Per germline, CDR1 KGHSH and CDR2 LQKENI. CDR3 length equals 14 residues. Trimming cost V 8 bases and J 1 base; bases outside gene matches: 5. The CDR3 reads CASTRDRAQETQYF. CDR3 DNA sequence: TGTGCCAGCACCCGGGACAGGGCCCAAGAGACCCAGTACTTC. The whole variable domain, remainder taken from reference TRBV18 and TRBJ2-5, is NAGVMQNPRHLVRRRGQEARLRCSPMKGHSHVYWYRQLPEEGLKFMVYLQKENIIDESGMPKERFSAEFPKEGPSILRIQQVVRGDSAAYFCASTRDRAQETQYFGPGTRLLVL.

The genes are TRBV23-1 and TRBJ2-1; tentatively, D is TRBD1 or TRBD2 (5 bases each). TRBV23-1 is an open reading frame whose function is uncertain. The CDR3 length is 16 residues. Trimming removed 8 bases from V and 8 bases from J, with 25 bases in between. CDR3 protein: CASCLAAGSLGDEQFF. Here the CDR3 DNA reads TGCGCCAGCTGTTTGGCGGCAGGGAGTTTGGGCGATGAGCAGTTCTTC.